The sequence of this T cell receptor beta chain was determined in a study of Tregs in tolerant kidney transplant recipients. Turning to this clone: No antigen is known for it.

Notes on the study in general: Validation in larger populations is needed because few patients were studied.

CD4+CD25+CD127- Tregs, CD4+CD25- non-Tregs, CD4 and CD8 cells were sorted. The CDR3 totals 13 residues. The germline V gene has CDR1 MDHEN and CDR2 SYDVKM. With 5 bases removed from V and 5 bases from J, the gap between germline ends came to 9 bases. The protocol was immunoSEQ multiplex PCR, while the TCRdb copy is restricted to in-frame clones and leaves out a portion. This sample has tens of thousands of clones, with 84% found just once. The clonotype was recovered from a human donor in good health. Material for sequencing was CD4+ T cells from blood. V is TRBV28 and J is TRBJ1-4; TRBD1 might be the D (5 bases). CDR3 DNA: TGTGCCAGCAGTGAAGGGGTCAATGAAAAACTGTTTTTT. Residues: CASSEGVNEKLFF.